These 28 T cell receptor beta chains were all obtained from the same sample, sequenced in a study of CD8 T cells in Susac syndrome. With random hexamers, roughly 0.45 to 1 ug RNA was reverse transcribed. TCRdb reprocessed the immunoSEQ multiplex PCR reads via MiXCR and lists one record per CDR3 protein. The repertoire holds roughly 120,000 distinct CDR3 sequences, 90% to 95% seen once, with over 0.1% in the top ten. The sequencing input was CD4+ T cells from PBMCs. The receptors originated from a human donor with multiple sclerosis.

The V gene is TRBV2, the J gene TRBJ2-3, with TRBD2 matching over 14 bases. This CDR3 is 15 amino acids long. Germline V gene data show CDR1 as SNHLY and CDR2 as FYNNEI. With 5 bases clipped from V and 5 bases from J, the junction kept 3 bases outside the gene matches. The CDR3 nucleotides are TGTGCCAGCAGTAATGGACTAGCGGGGGGAGATACGCAGTATTTT. Its translation is CASSNGLAGGDTQYF.

V usage is TRBV7-2 and J usage is TRBJ2-1, with TRBD2 as a possible D gene (6 bases). This CDR3 is built from 15 residues. Trimming cost V 5 bases and J 7 bases, with 18 bases left between them. Germline assignment: CDR1 SGHTA and CDR2 FQGNSA. CDR3: CASSTRALAWNEQFF. The CDR3 DNA follows: TGTGCCAGCAGCACACGGGCACTAGCATGGAATGAGCAGTTCTTC.

The chain combines TRBV3-1 with TRBJ2-3; 11 bases are shared with TRBD2. Germline V gene lookup returns CDR1 LGHDT and CDR2 YNNKEL (reference sequence). V trimming: 2 bases; J trimming: 5 bases; junction bases outside the gene matches: 9. CDR3 size: 17 residues. The CDR3 sequence: CASSQMGTGLAGDTQYF. DNA for the CDR3: TGTGCCAGCAGCCAAATGGGGACTGGACTAGCGGGAGATACGCAGTATTTT.

The V gene is TRBV29-1, the J gene TRBJ2-7; 8 nucleotides agree with TRBD1. Per the germline V gene, CDR1 is SQVTM and CDR2 is ANQGSEA. The CDR3 runs to 13 residues. The trim removed 5 bases at V and 6 bases at J, leaving 9 bases unmatched. The CDR3 loop is CSVRQGSLGEQYF. The DNA for the CDR3 is TGCAGCGTTCGACAGGGGAGTCTAGGCGAGCAGTACTTC.

The chain joins TRBV7-6 to TRBJ2-7, with a possible D match to TRBD2 (5 bases). Germline CDR1 and CDR2: SGHVS and FNYEAQ. V dropped 2 bases and J dropped 0 bases, with 14 bases sitting between them. The CDR3 loop spans 16 amino acids. The CDR3 bases are TGTGCCAGCAGCTTATATGACGATGGGAGCTCCTACGAGCAGTACTTC. Translated, it gives CASSLYDDGSSYEQYF.

The chain combines TRBV29-1 with TRBJ1-2; D might be TRBD1 (5 bases). Germline CDR1 SQVTM, CDR2 ANQGSEA. V was shortened by 4 bases and J by 6 bases, with 12 bases between the two germline ends. CDR3 length equals 12 residues. The CDR3 coding sequence is TGCAGCGTTGCGGCCCCCAGGGATGGCTACACCTTC. Its protein is CSVAAPRDGYTF.

The rearrangement uses TRBV5-1 and TRBJ2-5; no definite D call. This CDR3 spans 13 amino acids. Germline V lookup: CDR1 SGHRS, CDR2 YFSETQ. V lost 1 base and J 2 bases, leaving 6 bases between the germline ends. The CDR3 nucleotides are TGCGCCAGCAGCTTGTATCTGCAAGAGACCCAGTACTTC. Amino acid sequence: CASSLYLQETQYF.

The chain employs TRBV12-3 or TRBV12-4 and TRBJ2-5; weak D call: TRBD2 (6 bases). The J call may be incorrect, as the DNA end agrees better with TRBJ2-1. This CDR3 has 16 amino acids. The chain's CDR3 is CASTQEGGPSLEEQFF. The CDR3 coding sequence is TGTGCCAGCACTCAAGAAGGAGGGCCCTCATTAGAGGAGCAGTTCTTC.

V is TRBV12-3 or TRBV12-4 and J is TRBJ2-7; TRBD2 agrees at 12 bases. The CDR3 loop spans 14 amino acids. V shed 6 bases, J shed 4 bases, and the junction held 4 bases outside the gene matches. The CDR3 protein is CASRASGRGYEQYF. CDR3 coding DNA: TGTGCCAGCAGGGCTAGCGGGAGGGGATACGAGCAGTACTTC.

This sequence joins TRBV7-9 and TRBJ2-1, with a weak D call TRBD1 (5 bases). The CDR3 has 13 residues. V lost 1 base to trimming and J lost 7 bases, with 8 bases between them. The V gene's germline CDR1 is SEHNR and CDR2 FQNEAQ (reference sequence). The CDR3 sequence: CASSLVGVNEQFF. As DNA, the CDR3 is TGTGCCAGCAGCTTAGTAGGGGTGAATGAGCAGTTCTTC.

V gene TRBV4-2 combines with J gene TRBJ2-2; D uncertain. Per the germline V gene, CDR1 is LGHNA and CDR2 is YNFKEQ. The CDR3 totals 13 residues. The V and J ends lost 4 bases and 4 bases respectively, with 7 bases between them. Here the CDR3 reads CASSLPGTGELFF. In DNA, the CDR3 is TGTGCCAGCAGCCTTCCCGGCACCGGGGAGCTGTTTTTT.

This clonotype was recorded only once. The V gene is TRBV5-4, the J gene TRBJ2-3; no firm D call. The CDR3 totals 18 residues. V shed 1 base and J shed 2 bases, with 20 bases lying between them. The germline V gene has CDR1 SGHNT and CDR2 YYREEE (reference sequence). For the CDR3, the DNA is TGTGCCAGCAGCTTGTCGGTTAGCCTATATAAAGACACAGATACGCAGTATTTT. Translation: CASSLSVSLYKDTDTQYF.

The rearrangement links TRBV30 to TRBJ2-5, with 8 bases fitting TRBD1. J lost 1 base, V lost 0 bases, and 7 bases had no gene match. CDR1 and CDR2 from the germline V gene are GTSNPN and SVGIG (reference sequence). The CDR3 runs 16 residues. DNA of the CDR3: TGTGCCTGGAGTGTACGCGACAGGGGCCCCCAAGAGACCCAGTACTTC. Residues: CAWSVRDRGPQETQYF. Complete variable domain (other parts from reference TRBV30 and TRBJ2-5): SQTIHQWPATLVQPVGSPLSLECTVEGTSNPNLYWYRQAAGRGLQLLFYSVGIGQISSEVPQNLSASRPQDRQFILSSKKLLLSDSGFYLCAWSVRDRGPQETQYFGPGTRLLVL.

The V gene is TRBV29-1, the J gene TRBJ2-7; the D is unclear. Trimming took off 0 bases at V and 5 bases at J, with 8 bases between the two ends. Germline V gene sequence: CDR1 SQVTM, CDR2 ANQGSEA. The CDR3 runs 12 residues. The DNA for the CDR3 is TGCAGCGTTGAAGAACGCGGAAACGAGCAGTACTTC. It translates to CSVEERGNEQYF.

The chain recombines TRBV5-1 with TRBJ2-5; D unclear. This CDR3 is built from 12 residues. The V and J ends lost 0 bases and 5 bases respectively, with 5 bases between them. The germline V gene encodes CDR1 SGHRS and CDR2 YFSETQ. CDR3 sequence: CASSLARETQYF. Written as DNA, the CDR3 is TGCGCCAGCAGCTTGGCCCGTGAGACCCAGTACTTC.

CDR3 residues: CASSGGGTLGPEKLFF. The CDR3, as DNA: TGTGCCAGCAGTGGAGGCGGGACACTCGGGCCCGAAAAACTGTTTTTT. This chain links TRBV6-1 with TRBJ1-4, with D perhaps matching TRBD1 (6 bases). Germline V gives CDR1 MNHNS, CDR2 SASEGT. CDR3 length equals 16 residues. V lost 4 bases and J lost 8, with 20 bases in between.

The rearrangement uses TRBV6-5 and TRBJ1-5, with D perhaps TRBD1 (6 bases). The CDR3 contains 14 residues. Trimming removed 0 bases at V and 10 bases at J, with 13 bases between. The germline V gene encodes CDR1 MNHEY and CDR2 SVGAGI. The chain's CDR3 is CASSYSDRYPPQHF. The CDR3 DNA follows: TGTGCCAGCAGTTACTCCGACAGGTATCCCCCCCAGCATTTT.

V gene TRBV4-1 combines with J gene TRBJ1-2, with D perhaps TRBD1 (6 bases). The CDR3 contains 16 residues. Trimming removed 3 bases at V and 2 bases at J, with 16 bases between. CDR1 is MGHRA and CDR2 is YSYEKL in the germline V gene. The CDR3 region is CASSHRDGGANYGYTF. Here the CDR3 DNA reads TGCGCCAGCAGCCACCGAGACGGGGGGGCGAACTATGGCTACACCTTC.

With regard to this clonotype: The junction does not match germline at one end; this may be a read error. J is TRBJ2-3 and V is TRBV7-7; no clear D gene. Germline CDR1 SSHAT, CDR2 FNYEAQ (reference sequence). This CDR3 region has 13 residues. CDR3 residues: CASSLSMVDTQYF. The CDR3 DNA sequence: TGTGCTAGCAGCTTATCCATGGTTGATACGCAGTATTTT.

V gene TRBV2 combines with J gene TRBJ1-1, with D maybe TRBD1 (5 bases). With 7 bases removed from V and 4 bases from J, the gap between germline ends came to 28 bases. Germline assignment: CDR1 SNHLY and CDR2 FYNNEI. The CDR3 runs to 18 residues. CDR3 in amino acids: CASKERGHLAGSGTEAFF. In nucleotides, the CDR3 is TGTGCCAGCAAAGAGCGGGGCCATCTGGCAGGGTCAGGCACTGAAGCTTTCTTT.

V gene TRBV5-4 combines with J gene TRBJ1-4; D is unresolved. The V end was cut by 4 bases, the J end by 8 bases, with 15 bases between. Looked up from germline, CDR1 is SGHNT and CDR2 is YYREEE (reference sequence). The CDR3 is made up of 14 amino acids. CDR3 in amino acids: CASSAPEMGEKLFF. CDR3 coding DNA: TGTGCCAGCAGCGCACCGGAGATGGGAGAAAAACTGTTTTTT.

The rearrangement uses TRBV7-2 and TRBJ2-3; unclear D gene. CDR3 length: 12 amino acids. The ends were cut back, 2 bases at V and 3 bases at J, with 3 bases in the middle. In germline, CDR1 is SGHTA, CDR2 FQGNSA. The CDR3 reads CASSLMTDTQYF. In nucleotides, the CDR3 is TGTGCCAGCAGCTTAATGACAGATACGCAGTATTTT.

The rearrangement joins TRBV30 to TRBJ1-3; no clear D gene. The V gene lost 2 bases and the J gene lost 6 bases, with 5 bases spanning the gap. The CDR3 extends over 11 amino acids. The germline gives CDR1 GTSNPN, CDR2 SVGIG (reference sequence). The CDR3 DNA is TGTGCCTGGAGTAGTGAAAACACCATATATTTT. Translating gives CAWSSENTIYF.

The chain carries TRBV6-2 or TRBV6-3 and TRBJ2-3, with D perhaps TRBD2 (6 bases). This CDR3 comprises 16 residues. Trimming took 5 bases from V and 0 from J, leaving 15 bases between them. Germline values: CDR1 MNHEY, CDR2 SVGEGT. The CDR3: CASSPGTSFSTDTQYF. In DNA, the CDR3 is TGTGCCAGCAGTCCCGGGACTTCCTTTAGCACAGATACGCAGTATTTT.

The rearrangement uses TRBV18 and TRBJ1-3; TRBD1 aligns across 7 bases. The CDR3 runs 17 residues. CDR1 and CDR2 (germline): KGHSH, LQKENI. The V gene end was trimmed by 3 bases and the J gene end by 0 bases; junction bases not matched to a gene: 8. The CDR3 spells CASSPVPRDSSGNTIYF. The DNA for the CDR3 is TGTGCCAGCTCACCCGTACCCCGGGACAGCTCTGGAAACACCATATATTTT.

This rearrangement joins TRBV29-1 to TRBJ1-1, with D maybe TRBD1 (6 bases). Trimming cost V 7 bases and J 5 bases, with 14 bases left between them. In germline, CDR1 is SQVTM, CDR2 ANQGSEA. This CDR3 has 12 amino acids. The CDR3 is CSARGAGTEAFF. The CDR3 DNA follows: TGCAGCGCGCGGGGGGCTGGTACTGAAGCTTTCTTT.

The chain joins TRBV6-5 to TRBJ2-7; tentative D call: TRBD1 (6 bases). This CDR3 spans 17 amino acids. Germline CDR1 and CDR2: MNHEY and SVGAGI. Trimming left V 0 bases short and J 1 base short, with 16 bases between. The CDR3 region is CASSYSIPDRRSYEQYF. The CDR3, as DNA: TGTGCCAGCAGTTACTCGATTCCTGACAGGCGGTCCTACGAGCAGTACTTC.

The V gene is TRBV5-4, the J gene TRBJ2-7; D might be TRBD2 (5 bases). Trimming took 2 bases from V and 6 from J, leaving 24 bases between them. The germline V gene has CDR1 SGHNT and CDR2 YYREEE (reference sequence). This CDR3 comprises 17 residues. The CDR3 protein is CASSFRAGLAVFGEQYF. The CDR3 bases are TGTGCCAGCAGCTTTAGGGCCGGGCTAGCCGTATTCGGCGAGCAGTACTTC. The complete variable domain, with remaining parts taken from reference TRBV5-4 and TRBJ2-7, reads ETGVTQSPTHLIKTRGQQVTLRCSSQSGHNTVSWYQQALGQGPQFIFQYYREEENGRGNFPPRFSGLQFPNYSSELNVNALELDDSALYLCASSFRAGLAVFGEQYFGPGTRLTVT.